This T cell receptor beta chain came from a study of T cell repertoires in cytomegalovirus infection. On the study more broadly: Indications came from public TCR beta signatures; they pointed to CMV infection and to a matching HLA type. Points from the study as a whole: Ex vivo responses were dominated by HLA-C-restricted CMV-specific TCR beta clonotypes. Summed frequency of shared TCR beta families picked out CMV carriers who also had the relevant HLA.

This clonotype was seen more than once but under ten times. Its antigen is unidentified. Each CDR3 protein gets one entry after TCRdb re-called the reads with MiXCR. The data hold about 310,000 distinct CDR3 sequences, with roughly 25% observed a single time. Trimming removed 5 bases from V and 0 bases from J; junction bases left unmatched: 4. CDR3 size: 16 residues. Per the germline V gene, CDR1 is SGHTA and CDR2 is FQGNSA. The chain employs TRBV7-2 and TRBJ1-5; 10 nucleotides match TRBD1. Sequences were derived from cultured PBMCs, sampled from culture after CMV antigen stimulation. The clonotype comes from a human donor in good health (CMV status not recorded). Some clones in this sample may be carry-over from other donors' samples. This chain's CDR3 is CASSLRTGGSNQPQHF. In nucleotides, the CDR3 is TGTGCCAGCAGCCTAAGGACAGGGGGTAGCAATCAGCCCCAGCATTTT.